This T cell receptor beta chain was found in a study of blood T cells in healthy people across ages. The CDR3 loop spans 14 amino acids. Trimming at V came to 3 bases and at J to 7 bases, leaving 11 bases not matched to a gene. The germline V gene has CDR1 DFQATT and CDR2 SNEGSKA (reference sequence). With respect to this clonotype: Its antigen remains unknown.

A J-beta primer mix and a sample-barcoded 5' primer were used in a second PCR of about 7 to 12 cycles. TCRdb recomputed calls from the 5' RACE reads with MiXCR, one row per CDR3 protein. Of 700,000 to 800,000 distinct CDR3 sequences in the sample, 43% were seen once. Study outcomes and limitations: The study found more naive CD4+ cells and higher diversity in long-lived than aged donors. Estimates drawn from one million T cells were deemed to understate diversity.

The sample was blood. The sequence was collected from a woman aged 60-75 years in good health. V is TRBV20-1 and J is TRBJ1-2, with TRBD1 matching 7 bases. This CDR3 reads CSASLGQGVSGYTF. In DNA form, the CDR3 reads TGCAGTGCTAGCCTCGGGCAGGGGGTCTCTGGCTACACCTTC.